Sequencing of this TCR beta chain was carried out in a study of blood T cell repertoires in COVID-19. Across the whole study: Acute and convalescent COVID-19 samples came from the United States, Italy and Spain. T cells, B-cell-depleted T cells, or PBMCs provided the cDNA or gDNA that served as material.

Profiled with immunoSEQ multiplex PCR; TCRdb holds only in-frame clones, not every one. There are more than 250,000 clones in the sample; around 85% occur only once, and about 5.1% lies in the top ten. V was pared by 8 bases and J by 6 bases, with 12 bases between. CDR1 and CDR2 (germline): KGHDR, SFDVKD. This CDR3 spans 12 amino acids. V is TRBV24-1 and J is TRBJ1-2; the D gene is possibly TRBD1 (5 bases). The material sequenced was peripheral blood. This receptor was identified in a middle-aged man with active or convalescent COVID-19. In DNA, the CDR3 is TGTGCCACCACTAAGACAGTTGATGGCTACACCTTC. It specifies CATTKTVDGYTF.